This T cell receptor beta chain was captured in a study of shared clonotypes between healthy human individuals. Germline V lookup: CDR1 SGHAT, CDR2 FQDESV (reference sequence). Trimming left V 3 bases short and J 11 bases short, with 19 bases between. This CDR3 spans 14 amino acids. Whole-study results and caveats: It was observed that around 5% of naive CD4 clonotypes were shared across several donors. An effect of sequencing depth on clonotype sharing among donors was expected.

The method was immunoSEQ multiplex PCR; TCRdb's version includes in-frame clones alone and lacks a portion of them. The sample carries around 2.1 million clones, 95% recorded once. This clone was seen more than once but under ten times. Its cognate antigen is unknown. The sequenced sample was naive CD4+ T cells sorted from blood. Subset specified: CD45RA+ positively selected. The chain recombines TRBV11-1 with TRBJ1-1, with D maybe TRBD1 (5 bases). The receptor comes from a man between 18 and 29 years old in good health. In DNA, the CDR3 is TGTGCCAGCAGCTTCCGGGACGACATATATGGCGCTTTCTTT. Translation gives CASSFRDDIYGAFF.